Listed here are 30 T cell receptor beta chains from one sample, sequenced in a study of blood T cell repertoires in COVID-19. TCRdb's copy holds only in-frame clones and misses some; the assay was immunoSEQ multiplex PCR. The sample lists 50,000 or so clones; 65% to 85% were seen once. The source material was peripheral blood. The receptors come from a middle-aged man with acute or convalescent COVID-19.

This chain joins TRBV10-1 and TRBJ2-1, with 7 bases identical to TRBD1. The junction had 10 bases not matched to a gene; V was cut back by 6 bases and J by 8 bases. The length of the CDR3 is 14 residues. From germline, CDR1 is WNHNN and CDR2 SYGVQD (reference sequence). CDR3 sequence: CASRSDREHDEQFF. The CDR3 DNA is TGCGCCAGCAGATCAGACAGGGAACACGATGAGCAGTTCTTC.

In its sample, this clone was seen once. J is TRBJ2-5 and V is TRBV6-5; 10 nucleotides agree with TRBD2. In germline, CDR1 is MNHEY, CDR2 SVGAGI. This CDR3 comprises 15 residues. V trimming: 4 bases; J trimming: 5 bases; junction bases outside the gene matches: 7. The CDR3 nucleotides are TGTGCCAGCAGTTTCCTAGCGGGGGCGGGGGAGACCCAGTACTTC. Translation gives CASSFLAGAGETQYF.

This clone was seen only once. V usage is TRBV5-1 and J usage is TRBJ2-7; TRBD1 matches at 11 bases. The CDR3 has 14 amino acids. Germline V gene sequence: CDR1 SGHRS, CDR2 YFSETQ. The V and J ends lost 4 bases and 6 bases, in that order; junction bases with no gene match: 6. CDR3 protein: CASSLRTGGGEQYF. In nucleotides, the CDR3 is TGCGCCAGCAGCCTGCGGACAGGGGGCGGCGAGCAGTACTTC.

The J gene is TRBJ1-1, the V gene TRBV19, with D maybe TRBD1 (5 bases). Germline V gene data show CDR1 as LNHDA and CDR2 as SQIVND (reference sequence). The CDR3 is 14 amino acids. The ends were cut back, 5 bases at V and 6 bases at J, with 16 bases in the middle. CDR3 coding DNA: TGTGCCAGTAGTTCGCAGGGTGGCTCCCCTGAAGCTTTCTTT. Amino acids: CASSSQGGSPEAFF. Full variable domain (outside the CDR3, taken from reference TRBV19 and TRBJ1-1): DGGITQSPKYLFRKEGQNVTLSCEQNLNHDAMYWYRQDPGQGLRLIYYSQIVNDFQKGDIAEGYSVSREKKESFPLTVTSAQKNPTAFYLCASSSQGGSPEAFFGQGTRLTVV.

The chain employs TRBV10-2 and TRBJ1-2; D possibly corresponds to TRBD1 (5 bases). V was cut by 2 bases and J by 1 base, with 11 bases left in between. The V gene's germline CDR1 is WSHSY and CDR2 SAAADI. The length of the CDR3 is 15 residues. In DNA form, the CDR3 reads TGCGCCAGCAGTGAGGACGACAGAATTAACTATGGCTACACCTTC. It yields the protein CASSEDDRINYGYTF.

The chain has TRBV5-1 and TRBJ1-1; 9 positions match TRBD1. J lost 5 bases, V lost 3 bases, and 8 bases had no gene match. The CDR3 runs to 15 residues. Germline-derived CDR1 and CDR2 are SGHRS and YFSETQ. The CDR3 sequence is CASSSTGGGRTEAFF. CDR3 coding DNA: TGCGCCAGCAGCTCTACAGGGGGCGGAAGAACTGAAGCTTTCTTT.

This clone was seen only once. The chain carries TRBV13 and TRBJ2-3; TRBD2 aligns across 7 bases. The CDR3 has 16 amino acids. V lost 5 bases to trimming and J lost 1 base; unmatched junction nucleotides: 9. CDR1 is PRHDT and CDR2 is FYEKMQ in the germline V gene (reference sequence). The CDR3 is CASSDRVRGGTDTQYF. Written as DNA, the CDR3 is TGTGCCAGCAGCGATCGTGTCCGGGGGGGCACAGATACGCAGTATTTT.

CDR3 nucleotides: TGTGCCAGCAGTGTTCCACTAGCGGGGCCGAGCACAGATACGCAGTATTTT. The encoded protein is CASSVPLAGPSTDTQYF. The chain recombines TRBV2 with TRBJ2-3, with 10 nucleotides matching TRBD2. V shed 4 bases and J 0 bases; nucleotides not matched to a gene: 7. The CDR3 covers 17 residues. Germline CDR1 reads SNHLY; CDR2 reads FYNNEI.

The chain employs TRBV24-1 and TRBJ1-3, with D perhaps matching TRBD1 (5 bases). The germline V gene has CDR1 KGHDR and CDR2 SFDVKD. The V and J ends lost 3 bases and 8 bases respectively, with 10 bases between them. The CDR3 runs to 13 residues. CDR3 sequence reads: CATSDTWGDTIYF. The CDR3 coding sequence is TGTGCCACCAGTGATACTTGGGGGGACACCATATATTTT.

This chain uses TRBV2 with TRBJ2-1; 11 positions match TRBD2. The J segment lost 9 bases and the V segment lost 2 bases, leaving 3 bases of the junction unmatched. Germline CDR1 SNHLY, CDR2 FYNNEI. The CDR3 totals 14 residues. CDR3 protein: CASSENLAGGEQFF. CDR3 DNA: TGTGCCAGCAGTGAAAATCTAGCGGGAGGTGAGCAGTTCTTC.

The chain employs TRBV21-1 and TRBJ2-3; TRBD2, the table's D call, was not compared with the DNA. TRBV21-1 is tagged as a pseudogene. The CDR3 has 18 amino acids. CDR3 DNA: TGTGCCAGCAGCCGCATGGGGCTAGCGGGAGCGGGGACAGATACGCAGTATTTT. Its translation: CASSRMGLAGAGTDTQYF.

This chain joins TRBV18 and TRBJ1-1, with TRBD1 matching 7 bases. Germline loops: CDR1 KGHSH, CDR2 LQKENI. The CDR3 totals 15 residues. Trimming took 6 bases from V and 10 from J; bases not matched to a gene: 17. CDR3 bases: TGTGCCAGCTCCCAGGGGACAGCAGTGGGCCTGGGAGCTTTCTTT. Amino acid sequence: CASSQGTAVGLGAFF.

This clone was seen a handful of times. The chain recombines TRBV13 with TRBJ2-7; 9 bases are shared with TRBD2. CDR1 is PRHDT, CDR2 FYEKMQ, per germline (reference sequence). J was trimmed by 0 bases and V by 6 bases; bases with no gene match: 3. The CDR3 totals 14 residues. CDR3 sequence: CASRLAGSSYEQYV. In DNA, the CDR3 is TGTGCCAGCAGGCTAGCGGGGAGCTCCTACGAGCAGTACGTC.

The V gene is TRBV24-1, the J gene TRBJ1-1, with D perhaps TRBD1 (5 bases). Trimming shortened V by 9 bases and J by 7 bases, and 17 bases separated the two germline ends. Germline V gives CDR1 KGHDR, CDR2 SFDVKD. The CDR3 is 13 residues long. The CDR3 coding sequence is TGTGCCACCGAAGGCTCCGCGCAGGGTGAAGCTTTCTTT. Translating it yields CATEGSAQGEAFF.

The gene calls are TRBV2 and TRBJ1-4; TRBD1 aligns across 7 bases. The V gene end was trimmed by 10 bases and the J gene end by 8 bases; junction bases not matched to a gene: 10. CDR3 length: 13 residues. Germline values: CDR1 SNHLY, CDR2 FYNNEI. Here the CDR3 reads CATHKDRREKLFF. The DNA for the CDR3 is TGTGCCACACACAAGGACAGGCGAGAAAAACTGTTTTTT.

The chain carries TRBV19 and TRBJ1-3, with D possibly matching TRBD1 (6 bases). V was shortened by 6 bases and J by 0 bases, with 12 bases between the two germline ends. CDR3 size: 15 residues. From germline, CDR1 is LNHDA and CDR2 SQIVND (reference sequence). The CDR3 here is CASRDRVRSGNTIYF. CDR3 DNA sequence: TGTGCCAGTAGGGACAGAGTTCGCTCTGGAAACACCATATATTTT.

The chain uses TRBV5-1 and TRBJ1-6, with D tentatively TRBD1 (5 bases). Germline V CDR1 and CDR2: SGHRS, YFSETQ. Trimming cost V 7 bases and J 7 bases, with 15 bases left between them. The CDR3 length is 14 residues. CDR3 coding DNA: TGCGCCAGCGCCCAGGGCGGGGTGAATTCACCCCTCCACTTT. Translated: CASAQGGVNSPLHF.

The rearrangement joins TRBV19 to TRBJ1-2; 8 bases match TRBD1. Germline V gives CDR1 LNHDA, CDR2 SQIVND (reference sequence). Trimming took 3 bases from V and 6 from J; bases not matched to a gene: 6. The CDR3 has 14 amino acids. CDR3 nucleotide sequence: TGTGCCAGTAGTATTGGTCGGACAGGGAATGGCTACACCTTC. Its protein is CASSIGRTGNGYTF.

CDR3 DNA: TGTGCCAGCGCCGCTCCCGGGACTAGCGGTCACAATGAGCAGTTCTTC. Translation: CASAAPGTSGHNEQFF. V gene TRBV3-1 (or the pseudogene TRBV3-2) combines with J gene TRBJ2-1; 11 nucleotides match TRBD2. CDR1 is LGHDT and CDR2 is YNNKEL in the germline V gene (reference sequence). J lost 5 bases, V lost 8 bases, and 11 bases had no gene match. The CDR3 has 16 amino acids.

J is TRBJ2-7 and V is TRBV5-1; D may be TRBD1 (5 bases). Germline values: CDR1 SGHRS, CDR2 YFSETQ. The CDR3 sequence is 16 residues long. The V gene lost 2 bases and the J gene lost 2 bases, with 17 bases spanning the gap. The CDR3 DNA reads as TGCGCCAGCAGCTTCGAAGGGGTCCATCTAACCTACGAGCAGTACGTC. Protein: CASSFEGVHLTYEQYV.

This clone has a handful of counts. This chain links TRBV11-2 with TRBJ2-7; D may be TRBD1 (5 bases). V was pared by 5 bases and J by 5 bases, with 19 bases between. Germline CDR1 SGHAT, CDR2 FQNNGV. The CDR3 length is 15 residues. CDR3 protein: CASSQRGSLRDEQYV. DNA of the CDR3: TGTGCCAGCAGCCAAAGGGGATCGTTAAGGGACGAGCAGTACGTC.

This sequence joins TRBV6-6 and TRBJ2-1, with 8 positions matching TRBD1. Germline V gene lookup returns CDR1 MNHNY and CDR2 SVGAGI (reference sequence). V shed 10 bases, J shed 6 bases, and the junction held 11 bases outside the gene matches. CDR3 length equals 14 residues. The CDR3 reads CATQTGTGINEQFF. CDR3 in DNA: TGTGCCACGCAAACCGGGACAGGAATCAATGAGCAGTTCTTC.

This chain uses TRBV2 with TRBJ2-1, with 8 bases that match TRBD2. The length of the CDR3 is 14 residues. In germline, CDR1 is SNHLY, CDR2 FYNNEI. Trimming at V came to 4 bases and at J to 3 bases, leaving 2 bases not matched to a gene. The CDR3 DNA reads as TGTGCCAGCAGTGTGAGCGGGAGCTACAATGAGCAGTTCTTC. It is translated as CASSVSGSYNEQFF.

The V and J genes are TRBV15 and TRBJ2-3; 11 bases align to TRBD2. V was pared by 3 bases and J by 1 base, with 3 bases of the junction left unmatched. Germline V gene sequence: CDR1 LNHNV, CDR2 YYDKDF (reference sequence). The CDR3 length is 16 residues. The CDR3 region is CATSSVLAGGTDTQYF. The CDR3 DNA reads as TGTGCCACCAGCAGCGTACTAGCGGGGGGCACAGATACGCAGTATTTT. The full variable domain, completed using reference TRBV15 and TRBJ2-3, is DAMVIQNPRYQVTQFGKPVTLSCSQTLNHNVMYWYQQKSSQAPKLLFHYYDKDFNNEADTPDNFQSRRPNTSFCFLDIRSPGLGDTAMYLCATSSVLAGGTDTQYFGPGTRLTVL.

This clone was detected a few times. The chain couples TRBV6-1 to TRBJ2-5, with TRBD2 identical over 8 bases. There are 14 residues in the CDR3. Trimming took 2 bases from V and 5 from J; bases not matched to a gene: 4. Germline loops: CDR1 MNHNS, CDR2 SASEGT. CDR3: CASSETSGGETQYF. The CDR3, as DNA: TGTGCCAGCAGTGAAACGAGCGGGGGTGAGACCCAGTACTTC.

The chain carries TRBV10-3 and TRBJ1-5; D unclear. CDR1 is ENHRY and CDR2 is SYGVKD in the germline V gene. This CDR3 contains 16 residues. Between the trimmed V and J ends, which lost 0 bases and 1 base, there was a span of 10 bases. Written as DNA, the CDR3 is TGTGCCATCAGTGAGTCGACTCGTCGGAGCAATCAGCCCCAGCATTTT. Translation: CAISESTRRSNQPQHF.

The chain joins TRBV18 to TRBJ1-6; weak D call: TRBD1 (5 bases). Germline CDR1 is KGHSH and CDR2 is LQKENI. The CDR3 is 14 amino acids. V was pared by 2 bases and J by 7 bases, with 9 bases between. This CDR3 is CASSPSQGNSPLHF. Here the CDR3 DNA reads TGTGCCAGCTCACCATCGCAGGGAAATTCACCCCTCCACTTT.

As to this clone: A junction end diverges from the germline sequence, so it may reflect a read error. The chain carries TRBV15 and TRBJ2-1, with 9 bases identical to TRBD1. Germline V gene data show CDR1 as LNHNV and CDR2 as YYDKDF (reference sequence). The CDR3 length is 15 residues. CDR3 nucleotide sequence: TGTGCCACCAGCGGAGACAGGGGGGCCTACAATGAGCAGTTCTTC. Residues: CATSGDRGAYNEQFF.

The chain is built from TRBV19 and TRBJ2-5, with TRBD2 matching over 12 bases. The trim removed 6 bases at V and 4 bases at J, leaving 3 bases unmatched. This CDR3 comprises 14 residues. CDR1 and CDR2 (germline): LNHDA, SQIVND (reference sequence). The CDR3 reads CASRASGGGETQYF. The CDR3 coding sequence is TGTGCCAGTAGGGCTAGCGGGGGGGGAGAGACCCAGTACTTC.

V gene TRBV6-5 combines with J gene TRBJ1-1; D uncertain. Germline loops: CDR1 MNHEY, CDR2 SVGAGI. Trimming stripped 7 bases from V and 0 bases from J, with 9 bases between. The CDR3 is 13 residues long. The CDR3 DNA is TGTGCCAGCACTAAGTACGTGAACACTGAAGCTTTCTTT. This translates into CASTKYVNTEAFF.